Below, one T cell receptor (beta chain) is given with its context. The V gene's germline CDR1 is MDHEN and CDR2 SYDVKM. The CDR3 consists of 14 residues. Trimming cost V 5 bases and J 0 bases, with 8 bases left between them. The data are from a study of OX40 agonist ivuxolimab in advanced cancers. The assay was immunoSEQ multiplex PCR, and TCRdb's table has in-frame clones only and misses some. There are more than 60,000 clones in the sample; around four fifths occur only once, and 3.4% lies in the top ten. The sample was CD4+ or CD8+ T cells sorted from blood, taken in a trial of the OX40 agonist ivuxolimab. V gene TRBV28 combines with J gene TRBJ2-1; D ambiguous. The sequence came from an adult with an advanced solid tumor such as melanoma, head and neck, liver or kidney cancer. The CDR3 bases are TGTGCCAGCAGTCCCGCAAGCTCCTACAATGAGCAGTTCTTC. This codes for CASSPASSYNEQFF.